This T cell receptor beta chain came from a study of shared clonotypes between healthy human individuals. Study-level background: Researchers drew samples from a couple of women and a few men aged 18 to 49. The plates for each donor numbered three CD4 naive, three CD4 memory, two CD8 naive and one CD8 memory.

The naive CD8 population came from CD45RO-negative cells selected for CCR7, without terminally differentiated effector memory CD45RA+ cells. Generated by immunoSEQ multiplex PCR, the TCRdb table keeps only in-frame clones and is missing some. The sample shows roughly 2.1 million clones, about 93% of them seen only once. The TCR originated in a man aged 18 to 29 in good health. Some clones in this sample may be carry-over from other donors' samples. Specimen: naive CD8+ T cells from PBMCs.

The CDR3 sequence: CASSLGGDSTSYEQYF. The CDR3 nucleotides read TGTGCCAGCAGCTTGGGGGGGGACAGCACCTCCTACGAGCAGTACTTC. V usage is TRBV5-6 and J usage is TRBJ2-7; perhaps TRBD1 as D (7 bases). V lost 0 bases, J lost 0 bases, and 13 bases lay in between. The CDR3 has 16 residues. CDR1 and CDR2 (germline): SGHDT, YYEEEE.